The entry below gives a single T cell receptor (beta chain) sequence along with its context. Seattle patients were enrolled while actively infected and followed longitudinally. The source of the sample is a study of blood T cell repertoires in COVID-19. Study-level background: Samples came from the United States, Italy and Spain, spanning acute and convalescent COVID-19.

Looked up from germline, CDR1 is SGHDN and CDR2 is FVKESK. This CDR3 is 16 amino acids long. V shed 0 bases and J 7 bases; nucleotides not matched to a gene: 10. The table came from immunoSEQ multiplex PCR; TCRdb's copy has only in-frame clones and leaves some out. The table records 250,000 to 350,000 clones, roughly 84% of them present only once. The sequenced sample was peripheral blood. J is TRBJ1-2 and V is TRBV14; 8 bases are a match to TRBD1. The sequence was collected from a person aged 65 to 85 with COVID-19, enrolled during active disease. The CDR3: CASSQEADRAISGYTF. The DNA for the CDR3 is TGTGCCAGCAGCCAAGAAGCGGACAGGGCGATCTCTGGCTACACCTTC.